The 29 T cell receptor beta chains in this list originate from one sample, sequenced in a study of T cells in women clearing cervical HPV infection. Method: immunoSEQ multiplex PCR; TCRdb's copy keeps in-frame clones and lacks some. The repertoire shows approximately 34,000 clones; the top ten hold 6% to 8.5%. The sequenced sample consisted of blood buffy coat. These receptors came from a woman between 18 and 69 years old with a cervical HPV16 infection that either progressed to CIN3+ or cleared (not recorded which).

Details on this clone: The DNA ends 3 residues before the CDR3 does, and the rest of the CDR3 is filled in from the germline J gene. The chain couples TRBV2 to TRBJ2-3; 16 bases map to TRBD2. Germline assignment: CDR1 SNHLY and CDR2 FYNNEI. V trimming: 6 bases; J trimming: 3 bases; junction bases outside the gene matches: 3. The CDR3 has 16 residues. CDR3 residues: CASSAGLAGGTDTQYF. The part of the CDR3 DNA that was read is TGTGCCAGCAGCGCGGGACTAGCGGGGGGGACAGATACG.

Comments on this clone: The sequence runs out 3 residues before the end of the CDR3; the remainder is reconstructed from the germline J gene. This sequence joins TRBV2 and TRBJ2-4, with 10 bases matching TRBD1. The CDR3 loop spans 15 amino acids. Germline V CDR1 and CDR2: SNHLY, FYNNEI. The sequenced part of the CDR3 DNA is TGTGCCAGCAGTGTTGAGACAGGGGGCAATCAGCCT. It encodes CASSVETGGNQP. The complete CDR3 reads CASSVETGGNQPQYF.

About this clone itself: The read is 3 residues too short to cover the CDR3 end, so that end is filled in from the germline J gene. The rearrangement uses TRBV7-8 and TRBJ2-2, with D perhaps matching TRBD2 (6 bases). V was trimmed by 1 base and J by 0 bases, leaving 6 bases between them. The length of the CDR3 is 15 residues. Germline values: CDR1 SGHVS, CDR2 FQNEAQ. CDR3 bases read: TGTGCCAGCAGCTTAGGCGGGGCGAACACCGGGGAG. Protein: CASSLGGANTGE. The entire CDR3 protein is CASSLGGANTGELFF.

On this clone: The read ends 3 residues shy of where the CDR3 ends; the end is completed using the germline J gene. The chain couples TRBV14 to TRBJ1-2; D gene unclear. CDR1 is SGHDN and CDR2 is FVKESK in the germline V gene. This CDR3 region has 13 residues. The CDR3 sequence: CASSQGMAGGYTF. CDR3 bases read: TGTGCCAGCAGCCAAGGAATGGCAGGAGGC.

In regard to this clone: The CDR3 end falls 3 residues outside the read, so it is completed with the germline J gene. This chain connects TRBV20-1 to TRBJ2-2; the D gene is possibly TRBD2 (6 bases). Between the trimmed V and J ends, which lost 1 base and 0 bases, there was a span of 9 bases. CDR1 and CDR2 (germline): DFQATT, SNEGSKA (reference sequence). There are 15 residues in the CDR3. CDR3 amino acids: CSARAPGANTGELFF. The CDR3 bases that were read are TGCAGTGCTAGAGCCCCGGGGGCGAACACCGGGGAG.

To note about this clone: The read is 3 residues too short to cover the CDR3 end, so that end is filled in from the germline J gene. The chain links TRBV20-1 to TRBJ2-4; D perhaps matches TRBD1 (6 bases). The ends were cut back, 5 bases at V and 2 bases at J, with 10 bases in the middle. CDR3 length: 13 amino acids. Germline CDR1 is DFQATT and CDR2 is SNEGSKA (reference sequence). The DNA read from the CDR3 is TGCAGTGCTTTAGACAGGCCCAAAAACATT. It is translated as CSALDRPKNI. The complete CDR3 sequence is CSALDRPKNIQYF.

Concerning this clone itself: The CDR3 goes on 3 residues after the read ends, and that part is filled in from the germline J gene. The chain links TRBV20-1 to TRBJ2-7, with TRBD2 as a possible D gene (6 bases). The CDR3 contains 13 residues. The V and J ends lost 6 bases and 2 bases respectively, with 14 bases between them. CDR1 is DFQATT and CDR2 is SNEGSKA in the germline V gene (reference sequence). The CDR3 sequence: CSAGGALTYEQYF. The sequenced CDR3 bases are TGCAGTGCGGGGGGAGCCCTAACCTACGAG.

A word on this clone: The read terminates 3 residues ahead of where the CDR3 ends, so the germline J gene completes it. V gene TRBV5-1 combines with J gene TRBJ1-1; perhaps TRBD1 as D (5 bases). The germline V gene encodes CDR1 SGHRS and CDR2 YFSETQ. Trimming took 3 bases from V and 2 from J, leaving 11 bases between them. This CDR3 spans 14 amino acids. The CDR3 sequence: CASSYTGENTEAFF. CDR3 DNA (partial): TGCGCCAGCAGCTATACGGGGGAAAACACTGAA.

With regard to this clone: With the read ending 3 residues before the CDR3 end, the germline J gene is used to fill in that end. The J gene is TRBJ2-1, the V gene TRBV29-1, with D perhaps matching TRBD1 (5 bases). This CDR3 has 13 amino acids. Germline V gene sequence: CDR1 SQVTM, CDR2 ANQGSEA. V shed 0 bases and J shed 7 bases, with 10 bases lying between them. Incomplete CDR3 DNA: TGCAGCGTTGAAGAAAGCAGGGAAAATGAG. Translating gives CSVEESRENE. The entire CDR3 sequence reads CSVEESRENEQFF.

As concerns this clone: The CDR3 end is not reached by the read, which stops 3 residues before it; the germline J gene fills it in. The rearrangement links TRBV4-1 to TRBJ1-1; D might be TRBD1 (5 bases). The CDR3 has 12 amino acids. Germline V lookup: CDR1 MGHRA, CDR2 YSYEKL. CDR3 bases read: TGCGCCAGCAGCCAAGAGGGGCAGGGA. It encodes CASSQEGQG. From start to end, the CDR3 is CASSQEGQGAFF.

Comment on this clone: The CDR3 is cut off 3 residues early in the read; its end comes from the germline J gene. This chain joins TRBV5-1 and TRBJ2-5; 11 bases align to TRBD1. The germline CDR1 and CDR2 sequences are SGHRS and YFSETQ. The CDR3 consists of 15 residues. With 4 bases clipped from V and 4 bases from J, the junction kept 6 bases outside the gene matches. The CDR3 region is CASSLGTGGSETQYF. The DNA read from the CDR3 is TGCGCCAGCAGCCTCGGGACAGGGGGATCAGAGACC.

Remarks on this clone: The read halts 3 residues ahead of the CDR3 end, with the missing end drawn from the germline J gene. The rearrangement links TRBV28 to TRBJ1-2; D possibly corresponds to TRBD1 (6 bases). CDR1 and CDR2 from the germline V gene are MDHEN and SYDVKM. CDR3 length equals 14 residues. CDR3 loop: CASSLFRGDNRYTF. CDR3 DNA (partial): TGTGCCAGCAGTTTATTTCGGGGGGACAATCGC.

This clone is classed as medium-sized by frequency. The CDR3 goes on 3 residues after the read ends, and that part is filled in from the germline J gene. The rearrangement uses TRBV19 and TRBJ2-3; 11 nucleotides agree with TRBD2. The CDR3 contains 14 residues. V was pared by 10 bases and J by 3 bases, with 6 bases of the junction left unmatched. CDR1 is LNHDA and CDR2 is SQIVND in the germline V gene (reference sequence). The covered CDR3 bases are TGTGCCACCACTAGCGGGAGTGGGACAGATACG. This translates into CATTSGSGTDT. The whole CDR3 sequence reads CATTSGSGTDTQYF.

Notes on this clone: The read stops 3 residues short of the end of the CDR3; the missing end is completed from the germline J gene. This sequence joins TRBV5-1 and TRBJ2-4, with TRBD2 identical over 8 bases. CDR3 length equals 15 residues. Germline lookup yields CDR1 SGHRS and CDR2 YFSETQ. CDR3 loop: CASSLNAGGEETQYF. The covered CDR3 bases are TGCGCCAGCAGCTTGAATGCGGGGGGTGAGGAGACT.

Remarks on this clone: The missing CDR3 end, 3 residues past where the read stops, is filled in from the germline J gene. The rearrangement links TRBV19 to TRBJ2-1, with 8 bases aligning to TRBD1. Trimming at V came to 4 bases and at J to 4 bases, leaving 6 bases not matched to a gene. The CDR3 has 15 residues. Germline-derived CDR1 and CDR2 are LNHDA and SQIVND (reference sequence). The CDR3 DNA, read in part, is TGTGCCAGTAGTAGCAGGGGGCAATCATACAATGAG. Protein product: CASSSRGQSYNE. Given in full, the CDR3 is CASSSRGQSYNEQFF.

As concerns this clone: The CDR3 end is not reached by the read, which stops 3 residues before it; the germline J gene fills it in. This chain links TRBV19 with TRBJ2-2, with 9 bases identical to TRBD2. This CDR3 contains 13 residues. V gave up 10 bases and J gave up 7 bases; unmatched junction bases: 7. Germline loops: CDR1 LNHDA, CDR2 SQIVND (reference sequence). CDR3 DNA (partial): TGTGCCAATAACAGCGGGAGGAGCGGGGAG. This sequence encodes CANNSGRSGE. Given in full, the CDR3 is CANNSGRSGELFF.

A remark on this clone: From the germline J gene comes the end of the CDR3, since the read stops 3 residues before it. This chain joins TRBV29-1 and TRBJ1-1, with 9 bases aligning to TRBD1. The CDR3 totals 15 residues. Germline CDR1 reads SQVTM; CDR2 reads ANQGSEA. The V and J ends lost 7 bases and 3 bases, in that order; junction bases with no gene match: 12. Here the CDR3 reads CSAPSTTGGDTEAFF. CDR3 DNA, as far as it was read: TGCAGCGCTCCCTCCACGACAGGGGGGGACACTGAA.

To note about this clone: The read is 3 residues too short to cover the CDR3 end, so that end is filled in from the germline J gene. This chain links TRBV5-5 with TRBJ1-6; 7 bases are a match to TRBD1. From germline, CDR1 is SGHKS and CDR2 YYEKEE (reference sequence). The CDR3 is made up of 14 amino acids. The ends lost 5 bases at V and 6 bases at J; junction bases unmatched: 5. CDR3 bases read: TGTGCCAGCAGTCCCCGGGACAGTAATTCACCC. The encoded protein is CASSPRDSNSP. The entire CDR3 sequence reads CASSPRDSNSPLHF.

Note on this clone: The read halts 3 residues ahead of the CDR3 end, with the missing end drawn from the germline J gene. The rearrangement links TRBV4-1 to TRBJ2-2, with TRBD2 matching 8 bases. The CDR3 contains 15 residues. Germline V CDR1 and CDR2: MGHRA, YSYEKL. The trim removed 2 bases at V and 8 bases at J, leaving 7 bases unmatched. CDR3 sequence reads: CASSQNAGGWGELFF. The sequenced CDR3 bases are TGCGCCAGCAGCCAAAATGCGGGAGGATGGGGGGAG.

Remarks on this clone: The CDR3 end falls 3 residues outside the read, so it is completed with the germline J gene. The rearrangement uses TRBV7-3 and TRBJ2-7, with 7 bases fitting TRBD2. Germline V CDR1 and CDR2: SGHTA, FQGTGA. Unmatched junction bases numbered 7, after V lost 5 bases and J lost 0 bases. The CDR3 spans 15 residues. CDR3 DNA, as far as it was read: TGTGCCAGCAGCCCTGGGGGGGGTACCTCCTACGAG. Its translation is CASSPGGGTSYE. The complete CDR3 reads CASSPGGGTSYEQYF.

Partial CDR3 DNA: TGTGCCAGTAGCCCGGACAGCCAAACCTACGAG. Translated: CASSPDSQTYE. The full CDR3 protein reads CASSPDSQTYEQYF. The V call is TRBV19, the J call TRBJ2-7; maybe TRBD1 (6 bases). The read falls 3 residues short of the CDR3 end, and the missing part is taken from the germline J gene. Germline V CDR1 and CDR2: LNHDA, SQIVND (reference sequence). This CDR3 has 14 amino acids. Trimming took off 6 bases at V and 2 bases at J, with 14 bases between the two ends.

The covered CDR3 bases are TGTGCCTGGAGTGTTGACAGGTCCGGC. Translating gives CAWSVDRSG. The full CDR3 protein reads CAWSVDRSGYTF. The chain uses TRBV30 and TRBJ1-2, with D perhaps matching TRBD1 (6 bases). The read gets to within 3 residues of the CDR3 end, and the germline J gene fills in the rest. The V gene's germline CDR1 is GTSNPN and CDR2 SVGIG (reference sequence). The CDR3 extends over 12 amino acids.

The CDR3 is CASSPTGESEAFF. CDR3 DNA, as far as it was read: TGCGCCAGCAGTCCAACAGGGGAGTCTGAA. This rearrangement joins TRBV10-1 to TRBJ1-1, with TRBD1 identical over 7 bases. The read falls 3 residues short of the CDR3 end, and the missing part is taken from the germline J gene. Per germline, CDR1 WNHNN and CDR2 SYGVQD (reference sequence). Trimming took 5 bases from V and 6 from J; bases not matched to a gene: 6. This CDR3 is 13 amino acids long.

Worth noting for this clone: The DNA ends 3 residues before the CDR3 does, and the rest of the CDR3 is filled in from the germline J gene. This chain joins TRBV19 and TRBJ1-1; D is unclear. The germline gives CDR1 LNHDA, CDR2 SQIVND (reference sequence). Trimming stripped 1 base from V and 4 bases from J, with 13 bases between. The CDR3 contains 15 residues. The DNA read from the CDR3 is TGTGCCAGTAGTATAGGACCGGGGTCGGTCACTGAA. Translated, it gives CASSIGPGSVTE. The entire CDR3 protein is CASSIGPGSVTEAFF.

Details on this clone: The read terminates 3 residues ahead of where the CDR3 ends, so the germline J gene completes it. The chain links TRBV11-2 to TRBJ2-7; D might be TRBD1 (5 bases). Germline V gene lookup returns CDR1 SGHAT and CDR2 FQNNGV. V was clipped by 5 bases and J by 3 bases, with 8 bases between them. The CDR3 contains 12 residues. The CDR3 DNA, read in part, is TGTGCCAGCAGCGACACAGGCTACGAG. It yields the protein CASSDTGYE. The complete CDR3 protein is CASSDTGYEQYF. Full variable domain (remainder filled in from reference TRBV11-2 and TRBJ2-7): EAGVAQSPRYKIIEKRQSVAFWCNPISGHATLYWYQQILGQGPKLLIQFQNNGVVDDSQLPKDRFSAERLKGVDSTLKIQPAKLEDSAVYLCASSDTGYEQYFGPGTRLTVT.

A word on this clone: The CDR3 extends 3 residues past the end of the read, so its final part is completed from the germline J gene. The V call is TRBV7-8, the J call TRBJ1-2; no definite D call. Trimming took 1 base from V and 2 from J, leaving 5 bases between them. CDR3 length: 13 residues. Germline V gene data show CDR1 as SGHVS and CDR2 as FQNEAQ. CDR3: CASSLGRNYGYTF. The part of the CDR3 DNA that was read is TGTGCCAGCAGCTTAGGGCGGAACTATGGC.

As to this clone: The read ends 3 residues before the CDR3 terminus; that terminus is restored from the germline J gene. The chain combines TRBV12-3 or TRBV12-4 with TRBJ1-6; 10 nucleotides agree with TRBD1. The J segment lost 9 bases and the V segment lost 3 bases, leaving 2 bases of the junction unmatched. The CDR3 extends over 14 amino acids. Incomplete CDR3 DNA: TGTGCCAGCAGTTTTGACAGGGGGCTTTCACCC. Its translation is CASSFDRGLSP. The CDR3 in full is CASSFDRGLSPLHF.

CDR3 residues: CASTTRLERTDTQYF. CDR3 DNA (partial): TGTGCCAGCACTACCCGACTAGAACGCACAGATACG. The J gene is TRBJ2-3, the V gene TRBV2; D perhaps matches TRBD2 (6 bases). From the germline J gene comes the end of the CDR3, since the read stops 3 residues before it. The CDR3 runs 15 residues. Germline CDR1 SNHLY, CDR2 FYNNEI. V dropped 7 bases and J dropped 1 base, with 15 bases sitting between them.

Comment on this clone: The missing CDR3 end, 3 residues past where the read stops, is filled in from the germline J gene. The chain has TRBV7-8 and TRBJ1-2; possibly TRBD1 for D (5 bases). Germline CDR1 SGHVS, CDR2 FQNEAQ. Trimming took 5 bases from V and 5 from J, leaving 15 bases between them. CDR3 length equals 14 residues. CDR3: CASSQQTVTYGYTF. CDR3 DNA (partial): TGTGCCAGCAGCCAGCAGACAGTCACTTATGGC.